What follows are 24 T cell receptor beta chains derived from one specimen sequenced in a study of OX40 agonist ivuxolimab in advanced cancers. Profiled with immunoSEQ multiplex PCR; TCRdb holds only in-frame clones, not every one. The profile shows 70,000 to 95,000 clones, around 86% of them singletons. The input for sequencing was CD4+ or CD8+ T cells sorted from blood, taken in a trial of the OX40 agonist ivuxolimab. These receptor sequences come from an adult with an advanced solid tumor such as melanoma, head and neck, liver or kidney cancer.

To note about this clone: The junction differs from germline at one of its ends, possibly a read error. The chain is built from TRBV7-7 and TRBJ2-2; D remains ambiguous. Germline assignment: CDR1 SSHAT and CDR2 FNYEAQ (reference sequence). The CDR3 has 14 amino acids. Here the CDR3 DNA reads TGTGCTAGCAGCCTATCCCCTCGGAGCGGGGAGCTGTTTTTT. Translation gives CASSLSPRSGELFF. Using reference TRBV7-7 and TRBJ2-2 for the parts outside the CDR3, the full variable domain is GAGVSQSPRYKVTKRGQDVTLRCDPISSHATLYWYQQALGQGPEFLTYFNYEAQPDKSGLPSDRFSAERPEGSISTLTIQRTEQRDSAMYRCASSLSPRSGELFFGEGSRLTVL.

CDR3 sequence reads: CASSTGQGRTEAFF. The CDR3 nucleotides are TGCGCCAGCAGTACCGGACAGGGCCGCACTGAAGCTTTCTTT. The genes are TRBV10-1 and TRBJ1-1; 8 bases agree with TRBD1. CDR1 is WNHNN, CDR2 SYGVQD, per germline (reference sequence). V trimming: 5 bases; J trimming: 4 bases; junction bases outside the gene matches: 6. The CDR3 length is 14 residues.

The chain recombines TRBV11-1 with TRBJ2-3; 9 positions agree with TRBD2. The CDR3 runs 16 residues. V shed 6 bases and J 0 bases; nucleotides not matched to a gene: 7. Germline values: CDR1 SGHAT, CDR2 FQDESV (reference sequence). In DNA, the CDR3 is TGTGCCAGCAGGGCGGGGGGGGCTCTCAGCACAGATACGCAGTATTTT. Translating gives CASRAGGALSTDTQYF.

The chain links TRBV30 to TRBJ1-1; no definite D call. Looked up from germline, CDR1 is GTSNPN and CDR2 is SVGIG (reference sequence). The CDR3 has 13 residues. Trimming pared 5 bases from V and 1 base from J, leaving 11 bases between. The CDR3 region is CAWRGFKNTEAFF. As DNA, the CDR3 is TGTGCCTGGCGGGGTTTCAAGAACACTGAAGCTTTCTTT.

This clone appeared many times. The chain couples TRBV30 to TRBJ2-5; D might be TRBD1 (6 bases). Trimming pared 3 bases from V and 5 bases from J, leaving 16 bases between. The CDR3 has 14 residues. The germline gives CDR1 GTSNPN, CDR2 SVGIG (reference sequence). The CDR3 DNA follows: TGTGCCTGGAGCGATACAGGGAGCGCTGAGACCCAGTACTTC. Protein product: CAWSDTGSAETQYF.

The chain recombines TRBV9 with TRBJ1-1, with D hard to call. The CDR3 spans 13 residues. CDR1 SGDLS and CDR2 YYNGEE come from the germline V gene. The V end was cut by 3 bases, the J end by 0 bases, with 6 bases between. The chain's CDR3 is CASSGRMNTEAFF. CDR3 coding DNA: TGTGCCAGCAGCGGCCGCATGAACACTGAAGCTTTCTTT.

The CDR3 region is CASRRIRDRDTEAFF. CDR3 DNA: TGTGCCAGTAGGCGGATCCGGGACAGGGACACTGAAGCTTTCTTT. The rearrangement uses TRBV19 and TRBJ1-1; 9 nucleotides align to TRBD1. Germline CDR1 LNHDA, CDR2 SQIVND (reference sequence). CDR3 length equals 15 residues. V dropped 6 bases and J dropped 3; count of bases not matched to a gene: 8.

V usage is TRBV14 and J usage is TRBJ1-2; D unresolved. Germline CDR1 reads SGHDN; CDR2 reads FVKESK. The CDR3 length is 14 residues. The ends were cut back, 0 bases at V and 8 bases at J, with 13 bases in the middle. The CDR3 DNA is TGTGCCAGCAGCCAAGATTGGACGGGAACCGGCTACACCTTC. Its translation is CASSQDWTGTGYTF.

Here the CDR3 DNA reads TGTGCCTGGAGTTCTACAGGGGAGGGGCAGCCCCAGCATTTT. This sequence encodes CAWSSTGEGQPQHF. The V gene is TRBV30, the J gene TRBJ1-5, with TRBD1 matching 7 bases. V lost 2 bases, J lost 7 bases, and 8 bases stayed unmatched. CDR3 length equals 14 residues. Germline CDR1 is GTSNPN and CDR2 is SVGIG (reference sequence).

The genes are TRBV5-4 and TRBJ2-7; possibly TRBD2 for D (6 bases). Germline V CDR1 and CDR2: SGHNT, YYREEE (reference sequence). This CDR3 comprises 13 residues. The germline V and J ends were trimmed by 4 bases and 3 bases, with 11 bases remaining between them. The CDR3 region is CASSRETNYEQYF. DNA for the CDR3: TGTGCCAGCAGCCGGGAGACGAACTACGAGCAGTACTTC. Filled out from reference TRBV5-4 and TRBJ2-7, the complete variable domain reads ETGVTQSPTHLIKTRGQQVTLRCSSQSGHNTVSWYQQALGQGPQFIFQYYREEENGRGNFPPRFSGLQFPNYSSELNVNALELDDSALYLCASSRETNYEQYFGPGTRLTVT.

The count of this clone is one. J is TRBJ1-6 and V is TRBV18; D possibly corresponds to TRBD1 (6 bases). Germline CDR1 and CDR2: KGHSH and LQKENI. This CDR3 contains 14 residues. V was cut by 1 base and J by 8 bases, with 9 bases left in between. The CDR3: CASSPLEGDSPLHF. The CDR3 nucleotides are TGTGCCAGCTCACCACTGGAGGGGGATTCACCCCTCCACTTT.

The V and J genes are TRBV11-3 and TRBJ2-7, with TRBD2 identical over 10 bases. The CDR3 totals 13 residues. Losses at the gene ends were 1 base for V and 7 bases for J; bases not matched to a gene: 1. From germline, CDR1 is SGHNT and CDR2 YENEEA. CDR3: CASSLVLAGEQYF. CDR3 sequence (DNA): TGTGCCAGCAGCTTAGTACTAGCGGGGGAGCAGTACTTC.

This chain links TRBV6-1 with TRBJ2-2, with TRBD1 matching 9 bases. The CDR3 has 15 amino acids. Germline V gene lookup returns CDR1 MNHNS and CDR2 SASEGT. After removal of 5 bases from V and 3 bases from J, the junction contained 4 bases not matched to a gene. The CDR3 sequence: CASSLRTGDTGELFF. The CDR3 DNA follows: TGTGCCAGCAGTTTGCGGACAGGGGACACCGGGGAGCTGTTTTTT.

The chain employs TRBV10-3 and TRBJ1-2; no firm D call. Germline assignment: CDR1 ENHRY and CDR2 SYGVKD. Deletions cut 6 bases from V and 3 bases from J, with 8 bases between. This CDR3 region has 12 residues. CDR3 residues: CAIRDGYYGYTF. The CDR3 DNA follows: TGTGCCATCAGGGACGGGTACTATGGCTACACCTTC.

The chain has TRBV5-1 and TRBJ1-2; 8 bases match TRBD1. Germline CDR1 and CDR2: SGHRS and YFSETQ. V dropped 5 bases and J dropped 3; count of bases not matched to a gene: 9. This CDR3 comprises 15 residues. The CDR3 nucleotides read TGCGCCAGCAGGGGATGGGACAGGTCGGACTATGGCTACACCTTC. Protein product: CASRGWDRSDYGYTF. The complete variable domain, with remaining parts taken from reference TRBV5-1 and TRBJ1-2, reads KAGVTQTPRYLIKTRGQQVTLSCSPISGHRSVSWYQQTPGQGLQFLFEYFSETQRNKGNFPGRFSGRQFSNSRSEMNVSTLELGDSALYLCASRGWDRSDYGYTFGSGTRLTVV.

This clone was counted once. The chain joins TRBV7-8 to TRBJ1-1, with D hard to call. CDR1 is SGHVS and CDR2 is FQNEAQ in the germline V gene. Trimming removed 0 bases at V and 0 bases at J, with 5 bases between. CDR3 length: 14 residues. The CDR3 DNA reads as TGTGCCAGCAGCTTAGCCGGGCTGAACACTGAAGCTTTCTTT. Amino acids: CASSLAGLNTEAFF.

The chain has TRBV9 and TRBJ2-3, with 16 bases matching TRBD2. Trimming removed 3 bases from V and 4 bases from J; junction bases left unmatched: 11. The CDR3 spans 19 residues. Germline V gives CDR1 SGDLS, CDR2 YYNGEE. CDR3 residues: CASSAPGTSGRALADTQYF. The CDR3 DNA sequence: TGTGCCAGCAGCGCGCCCGGGACTAGCGGGAGGGCCCTCGCAGATACGCAGTATTTT.

This clone appeared once. In DNA form, the CDR3 reads TGTGCCAGCAGTAAACAGGGGGCTGGGGCCAACGTCCTGACTTTC. It yields the protein CASSKQGAGANVLTF. The V gene is TRBV27, the J gene TRBJ2-6; 8 bases match TRBD1. The CDR3 runs 15 residues. Per germline, CDR1 MNHEY and CDR2 SMNVEV (reference sequence). J lost 2 bases, V lost 5 bases, and 2 bases had no gene match. The full variable domain, in which reference TRBV27 and TRBJ2-6 provide the parts outside the CDR3, is EAQVTQNPRYLITVTGKKLTVTCSQNMNHEYMSWYRQDPGLGLRQIYYSMNVEVTDKGDVPEGYKVSRKEKRNFPLILESPSPNQTSLYFCASSKQGAGANVLTFGAGSRLTVL.

V is TRBV6-1 and J is TRBJ2-7; TRBD2 matches 8 bases. Germline V lookup: CDR1 MNHNS, CDR2 SASEGT. The CDR3 is made up of 14 amino acids. V shed 5 bases, J shed 3 bases, and the junction held 6 bases outside the gene matches. The CDR3 nucleotides are TGTGCCAGCAGTCCCTTAGGGACTAGCTACGAGCAGTACTTC. The encoded protein is CASSPLGTSYEQYF.

V is TRBV14 and J is TRBJ2-7; D is undetermined. This CDR3 comprises 12 residues. The V end was cut by 5 bases, the J end by 4 bases, with 9 bases between. CDR1 is SGHDN and CDR2 is FVKESK in the germline V gene. CDR3 coding DNA: TGTGCCAGCAGCATAGGAAAATACGAGCAGTACTTC. Translating it yields CASSIGKYEQYF.

The V gene is TRBV27, the J gene TRBJ1-1, with 8 bases identical to TRBD1. V gave up 5 bases and J gave up 5 bases; unmatched junction bases: 13. The CDR3 is made up of 16 amino acids. The germline gives CDR1 MNHEY, CDR2 SMNVEV (reference sequence). CDR3 loop: CASSPRGRGRRTEAFF. The CDR3 DNA follows: TGTGCCAGCAGTCCCCGGGGCAGGGGGCGGAGGACTGAAGCTTTCTTT.

V is TRBV6-6 and J is TRBJ2-1; possible D gene TRBD2, 5 bases. The germline V gene has CDR1 MNHNY and CDR2 SVGAGI (reference sequence). This CDR3 is built from 14 residues. With 2 bases removed from V and 7 bases from J, the gap between germline ends came to 12 bases. CDR3 coding DNA: TGTGCCAGCAGTTACAACTCAAGAGGGAATGAGCAGTTCTTC. Amino acids: CASSYNSRGNEQFF.

This chain joins TRBV30 and TRBJ1-3; 7 bases map to TRBD1. CDR1 is GTSNPN and CDR2 is SVGIG in the germline V gene (reference sequence). The CDR3 sequence is 16 residues long. The V segment lost 0 bases and the J segment 3 bases; nucleotides outside the gene matches: 8. The CDR3 loop is CAWSVGRTGYGNTIYF. The CDR3 DNA is TGTGCCTGGAGTGTAGGGAGGACAGGTTATGGAAACACCATATATTTT.

V and J are TRBV7-9 and TRBJ2-3; D unclear. Germline V gives CDR1 SEHNR, CDR2 FQNEAQ (reference sequence). The CDR3 is made up of 13 amino acids. V lost 2 bases and J lost 3, with 6 bases in between. The CDR3 is CASSLLGTDTQYF. The CDR3 DNA sequence: TGTGCCAGCAGCTTACTTGGGACAGATACGCAGTATTTT.